Listed here are 17 T cell receptor beta chains from one sample, sequenced in a study of identical twins. MiXCR, applied by TCRdb to the 5' RACE reads, yields one record per CDR3 protein. The sample records 1.5 million to 2 million distinct CDR3 sequences, around 33% being singletons. Specimen: cord blood. The receptors here all came from a newborn girl in good health.

The CDR3 DNA sequence: TGTGCCAGCAGCAAAGGGGGGACAAAGGTTTCAAGCTCCTACGAGCAGTACTTC. Translated: CASSKGGTKVSSSYEQYF. This chain connects TRBV21-1 to TRBJ2-7; the DNA was not compared with TRBD1, the D call given in the table. TRBV21-1 is described as a pseudogene. The CDR3 is 18 residues long.

The gene calls are TRBV15 and TRBJ2-7; D is perhaps TRBD2 (5 bases). Per germline, CDR1 LNHNV and CDR2 YYDKDF (reference sequence). The CDR3 loop spans 14 amino acids. V was cut by 5 bases and J by 0 bases, with 11 bases left in between. The CDR3 is CATSPTDFSYEQYF. The DNA of the CDR3 is TGTGCCACCAGCCCCACGGACTTCTCCTACGAGCAGTACTTC.

This sequence joins TRBV5-1 and TRBJ2-1, with 10 bases aligning to TRBD2. The J call may not be correct, given that the DNA end is closer to TRBJ2-7. The CDR3 has 15 residues. CDR1 SGHRS and CDR2 YFSETQ come from the germline V gene. The CDR3 protein is CASSLPSGSPNEQYF. The CDR3 DNA follows: TGCGCCAGCAGCTTGCCTAGCGGGAGCCCGAATGAGCAGTACTTC.

The rearrangement uses TRBV11-2 and TRBJ2-1, with D unresolved. Germline CDR1 is SGHAT and CDR2 is FQNNGV. This CDR3 comprises 17 residues. Trimming left V 2 bases short and J 0 bases short, with 14 bases between. DNA for the CDR3: TGTGCCAGCAGCTTAATGAGGCCTAGTCTCTCCTACAATGAGCAGTTCTTC. Translated, it gives CASSLMRPSLSYNEQFF.

This clonotype was picked up a small number of times. The gene calls are TRBV7-9 and TRBJ2-1, with D perhaps given as TRBD1 or TRBD2 (5 bases each). There are 16 residues in the CDR3. With 4 bases removed from V and 8 bases from J, the gap between germline ends came to 21 bases. Germline V CDR1 and CDR2: SEHNR, FQNEAQ (reference sequence). The CDR3 region is CASSSTQADIIYEQFF. CDR3 bases: TGTGCCAGCAGCTCGACCCAAGCGGACATTATCTATGAGCAGTTCTTC.

The chain has TRBV4-1 and TRBJ2-1; D is perhaps TRBD1 or TRBD2 (5 bases each). V lost 5 bases to trimming and J lost 4 bases, with 18 bases between them. CDR1 is MGHRA and CDR2 is YSYEKL in the germline V gene. The CDR3 is 16 amino acids. This CDR3 reads CASSSPFRDEYNEQFF. CDR3 coding DNA: TGCGCCAGCAGCTCGCCCTTCAGGGACGAATACAATGAGCAGTTCTTC.

This chain joins TRBV7-9 and TRBJ2-1; 7 positions agree with TRBD1. Trimming at V came to 5 bases and at J to 3 bases, leaving 7 bases not matched to a gene. The CDR3 is 15 residues long. CDR1 and CDR2 (germline): SEHNR, FQNEAQ (reference sequence). DNA for the CDR3: TGTGCCAGCAGCCCGGGGCAGGGGGACTACAATGAGCAGTTCTTC. Its translation: CASSPGQGDYNEQFF.

In this sample, this clonotype turned up a few times. The CDR3 here is CASSLGTPKFYNEQFF. The CDR3 DNA reads TGTGCCAGCAGCTTAGGGACTCCGAAATTTTACAATGAGCAGTTCTTC. V gene TRBV7-2 combines with J gene TRBJ2-1; D perhaps matches TRBD2 (5 bases). Germline loops: CDR1 SGHTA, CDR2 FQGNSA. The ends were cut back, 1 base at V and 4 bases at J, with 14 bases in the middle. CDR3 length: 16 residues.

This clonotype showed up just a few times. This chain joins TRBV27 and TRBJ2-7; D is ambiguous. V lost 4 bases, J lost 2 bases, and 9 bases lay in between. The CDR3 contains 13 residues. Germline CDR1 MNHEY, CDR2 SMNVEV (reference sequence). The CDR3 sequence: CASSSATPYEQYF. The CDR3 bases are TGTGCCAGCAGTTCCGCTACCCCCTACGAGCAGTACTTC.

This clonotype came up a few times. This chain joins TRBV20-1 and TRBJ2-5, with TRBD2 identical over 7 bases. In germline, CDR1 is DFQATT, CDR2 SNEGSKA (reference sequence). V shed 6 bases, J shed 5 bases, and the junction held 9 bases outside the gene matches. The CDR3 spans 13 residues. The CDR3 sequence is CSARLAAAETQYF. The CDR3 coding sequence is TGCAGTGCGCGACTAGCAGCGGCGGAGACCCAGTACTTC.

The V and J genes are TRBV11-2 and TRBJ2-3; possibly TRBD1 or TRBD2 for D (5 bases each). V shed 4 bases and J shed 5 bases, with 13 bases lying between them. Germline lookup yields CDR1 SGHAT and CDR2 FQNNGV. CDR3 length: 14 residues. CDR3 region: CASSWTPQGDTQYF. CDR3 bases: TGTGCCAGCAGCTGGACTCCCCAGGGAGATACGCAGTATTTT.

The chain employs TRBV6-5 and TRBJ2-1, with TRBD1 matching over 8 bases. The J call may be faulty, since TRBJ2-7 better matches the DNA end. The germline gives CDR1 MNHEY, CDR2 SVGAGI. This CDR3 has 15 amino acids. As DNA, the CDR3 is TGTGCCAGCAGCCATGACAGGGGTACCTACAATGAGCAGTACTTC. This sequence encodes CASSHDRGTYNEQYF.

The chain carries TRBV20-1 and TRBJ1-5; D remains ambiguous. V was trimmed by 2 bases and J by 5 bases, leaving 10 bases between them. The length of the CDR3 is 13 residues. The V gene's germline CDR1 is DFQATT and CDR2 SNEGSKA (reference sequence). The CDR3 loop is CSARLGLDQPQHF. The CDR3 DNA is TGCAGTGCTAGATTGGGTCTCGATCAGCCCCAGCATTTT.

This clonotype was picked up many times. This chain connects TRBV6-5 to TRBJ1-2, with D possibly TRBD1 on 5 matching bases. V was pared by 0 bases and J by 4 bases, with 9 bases between. CDR1 and CDR2 (germline): MNHEY, SVGAGI. This CDR3 is built from 14 residues. The CDR3 region has the DNA TGTGCCAGCAGTTACTCGAGGGGAAGCTATGGCTACACCTTC. Its protein is CASSYSRGSYGYTF.

The chain employs TRBV5-6 and TRBJ2-4, with D maybe TRBD1 (6 bases). This CDR3 has 15 amino acids. Germline CDR1 reads SGHDT; CDR2 reads YYEEEE. V lost 0 bases, J lost 2 bases, and 9 bases lay in between. CDR3 bases: TGTGCCAGCAGCTTGGGACAGGAACCCAAAAACATTCAGTACTTC. This codes for CASSLGQEPKNIQYF.

This chain links TRBV7-8 with TRBJ1-1; weak D call: TRBD1 (6 bases). Deletions cut 4 bases from V and 6 bases from J, with 27 bases between. Germline V CDR1 and CDR2: SGHVS, FQNEAQ. CDR3 length: 18 residues. CDR3 sequence: CASSSKGTHGLMGPEAFF. As DNA, the CDR3 is TGTGCCAGCAGCTCCAAAGGGACACACGGTCTTATGGGCCCTGAAGCTTTCTTT.

The chain couples TRBV21-1 to TRBJ1-1; the table's TRBD1 call for D was not verified on the DNA. TRBV21-1 is recorded as a pseudogene. The CDR3 runs 12 residues. CDR3 coding DNA: TGTGCCAGCAGCGAGCGACAGTGTGAAGCTTTCTTT. Encoded protein: CASSERQCEAFF.